This TCR beta chain was identified in a study of shared clonotypes between healthy human individuals. The wider study: CD4 naive and CD4 memory each took three plates per donor, while CD8 naive took two and CD8 memory one.

With regard to this clone: The antigen is undetermined. This may be a read error: a much more frequent sequence differs by one nucleotide.

General study points: Sharing of clonotypes among donors was expected to vary with sequencing depth. It was the non-shared clonotypes that had lower generation probabilities than clonotypes shared by all four donors.

The assay was immunoSEQ multiplex PCR, and TCRdb's table has in-frame clones only and misses some. There are about 1.1 million clones in the sample; around three quarters occur only once, and roughly 0.83% lies in the top ten. The clonotype originates from a man aged 18 to 30 in good health. Some clones in this sample may be carry-over from other donors' samples. The sample consisted of memory CD4+ T cells from PBMCs. Subset denoted: CD45RA-negative fraction.

The CDR3 nucleotides read TGCAGCGTTGAAGGGGACAGAAACATTCGGTACTTC. This translates into CSVEGDRNIRYF. The chain has TRBV29-1 and TRBJ2-4; 7 bases are a match to TRBD1. The CDR3 is made up of 12 amino acids. Germline CDR1 reads SQVTM; CDR2 reads ANQGSEA.